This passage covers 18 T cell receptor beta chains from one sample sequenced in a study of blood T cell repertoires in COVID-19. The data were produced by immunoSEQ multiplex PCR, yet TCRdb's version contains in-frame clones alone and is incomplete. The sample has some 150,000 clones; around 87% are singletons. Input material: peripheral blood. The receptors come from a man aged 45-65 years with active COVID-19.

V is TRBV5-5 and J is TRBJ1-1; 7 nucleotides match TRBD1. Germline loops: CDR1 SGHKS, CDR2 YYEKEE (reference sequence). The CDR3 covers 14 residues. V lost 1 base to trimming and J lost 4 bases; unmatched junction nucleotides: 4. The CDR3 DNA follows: TGTGCCAGCAGCTTGAGGGGGCCCCCCACTGAAGCTTTCTTT. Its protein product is CASSLRGPPTEAFF.

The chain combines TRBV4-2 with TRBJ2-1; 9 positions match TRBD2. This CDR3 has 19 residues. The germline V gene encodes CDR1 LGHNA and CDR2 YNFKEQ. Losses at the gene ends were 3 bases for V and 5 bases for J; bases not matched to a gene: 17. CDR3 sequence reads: CASSQARRGGAAGDNEQFF. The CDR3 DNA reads TGTGCCAGCAGCCAGGCCCGGCGCGGGGGGGCAGCTGGAGACAATGAGCAGTTCTTC.

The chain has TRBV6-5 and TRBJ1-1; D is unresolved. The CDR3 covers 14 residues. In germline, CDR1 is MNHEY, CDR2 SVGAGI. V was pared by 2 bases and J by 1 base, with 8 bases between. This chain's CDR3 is CASSYVAGNTEAFF. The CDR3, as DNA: TGTGCCAGCAGTTACGTCGCAGGGAACACTGAAGCTTTCTTT.

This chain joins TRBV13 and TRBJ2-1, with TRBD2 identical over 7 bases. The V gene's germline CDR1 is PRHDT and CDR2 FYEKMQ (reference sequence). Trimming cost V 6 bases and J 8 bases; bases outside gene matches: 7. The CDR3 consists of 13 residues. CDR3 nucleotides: TGTGCCAGCAGAGCTCGGGGGGTCGATGAGCAGTTCTTC. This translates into CASRARGVDEQFF.

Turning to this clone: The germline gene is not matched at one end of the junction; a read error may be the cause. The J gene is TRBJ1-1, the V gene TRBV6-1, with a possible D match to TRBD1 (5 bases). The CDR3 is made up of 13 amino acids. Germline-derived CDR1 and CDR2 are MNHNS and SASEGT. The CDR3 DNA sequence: TGTGCCAGCAGAGAAGCGCGGGGCGCTGAAGCTTTCTTT. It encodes CASREARGAEAFF.

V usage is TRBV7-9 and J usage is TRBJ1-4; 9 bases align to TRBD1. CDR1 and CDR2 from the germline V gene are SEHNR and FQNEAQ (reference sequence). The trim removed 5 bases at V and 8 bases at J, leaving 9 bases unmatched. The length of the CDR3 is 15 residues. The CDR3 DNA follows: TGTGCCAGCAGCCAAACACAGGGGGCGGTCGAAAAACTGTTTTTT. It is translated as CASSQTQGAVEKLFF. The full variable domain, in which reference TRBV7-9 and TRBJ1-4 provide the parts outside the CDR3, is DTGVSQNPRHKITKRGQNVTFRCDPISEHNRLYWYRQTLGQGPEFLTYFQNEAQLEKSRLLSDRFSAERPKGSFSTLEIQRTEQGDSAMYLCASSQTQGAVEKLFFGSGTQLSVL.

The CDR3 nucleotides read TGCGCCAGCAGCCTACTACAGGGAGGGGCCCACGAGCAGTACTTC. Protein product: CASSLLQGGAHEQYF. This chain uses TRBV5-1 with TRBJ2-7; D is perhaps TRBD2 (7 bases). The CDR3 has 15 residues. Germline V CDR1 and CDR2: SGHRS, YFSETQ. Trimming cost V 4 bases and J 5 bases, with 19 bases left between them.

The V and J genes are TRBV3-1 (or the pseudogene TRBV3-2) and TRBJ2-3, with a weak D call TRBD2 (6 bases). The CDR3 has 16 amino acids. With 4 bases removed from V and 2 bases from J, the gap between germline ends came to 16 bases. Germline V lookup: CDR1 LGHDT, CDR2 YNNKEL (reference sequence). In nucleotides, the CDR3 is TGTGCCAGCAGCCCTGCCCCGGGACTTCACACAGATACGCAGTATTTT. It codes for CASSPAPGLHTDTQYF.

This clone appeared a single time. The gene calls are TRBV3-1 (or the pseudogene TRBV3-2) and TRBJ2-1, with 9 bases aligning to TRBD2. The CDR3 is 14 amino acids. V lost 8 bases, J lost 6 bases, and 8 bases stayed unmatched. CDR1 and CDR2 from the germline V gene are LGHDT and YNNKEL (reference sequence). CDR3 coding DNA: TGTGCCAGCCACGGGGGCGGGGGGGCCAATGAGCAGTTCTTC. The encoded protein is CASHGGGGANEQFF.

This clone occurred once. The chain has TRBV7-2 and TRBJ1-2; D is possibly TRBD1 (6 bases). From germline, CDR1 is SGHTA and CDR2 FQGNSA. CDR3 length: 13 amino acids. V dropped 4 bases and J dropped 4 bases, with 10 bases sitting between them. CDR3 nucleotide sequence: TGTGCCAGCAGCTCGGGACAAGTCTATGGCTACACCTTC. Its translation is CASSSGQVYGYTF.

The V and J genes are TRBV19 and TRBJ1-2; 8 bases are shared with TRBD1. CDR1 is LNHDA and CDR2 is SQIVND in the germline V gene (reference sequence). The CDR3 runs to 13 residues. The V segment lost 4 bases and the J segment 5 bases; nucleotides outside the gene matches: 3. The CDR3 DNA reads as TGTGCCAGTAGTAACAGGGGGGTTTATGGCTACACCTTC. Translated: CASSNRGVYGYTF.

The CDR3 reads CATYGDTQYF. Written as DNA, the CDR3 is TGTGCCACCTACGGAGATACGCAGTATTTT. The J gene is TRBJ2-3, the V gene TRBV11-2; no firm D call. V lost 10 bases, J lost 5 bases, and 7 bases lay in between. CDR3 length equals 10 residues. In germline, CDR1 is SGHAT, CDR2 FQNNGV.

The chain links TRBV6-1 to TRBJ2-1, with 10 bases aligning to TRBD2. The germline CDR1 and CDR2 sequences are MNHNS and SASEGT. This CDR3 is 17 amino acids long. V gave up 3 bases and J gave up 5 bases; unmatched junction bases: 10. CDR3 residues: CASSERGSGGINNEQFF. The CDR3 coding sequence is TGTGCCAGCAGTGAGAGGGGTAGCGGGGGGATAAACAATGAGCAGTTCTTC.

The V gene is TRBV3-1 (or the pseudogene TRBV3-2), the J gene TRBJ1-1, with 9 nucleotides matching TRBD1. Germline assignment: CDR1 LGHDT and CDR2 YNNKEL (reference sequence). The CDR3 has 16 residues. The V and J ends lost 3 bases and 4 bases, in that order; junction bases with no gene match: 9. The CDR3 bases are TGTGCCAGCAGCCAGGGGACAGGGCGAGGTGGCACTGAAGCTTTCTTT. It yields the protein CASSQGTGRGGTEAFF.

CDR3 DNA sequence: TGTGCCAGCAGCCATCAAACAGGGAACGAGCAGTACTTC. It yields the protein CASSHQTGNEQYF. V usage is TRBV3-1 (or the pseudogene TRBV3-2) and J usage is TRBJ2-7, with D maybe TRBD1 (6 bases). V lost 3 bases to trimming and J lost 5 bases, with 11 bases between them. Germline values: CDR1 LGHDT, CDR2 YNNKEL (reference sequence). The CDR3 has 13 amino acids.

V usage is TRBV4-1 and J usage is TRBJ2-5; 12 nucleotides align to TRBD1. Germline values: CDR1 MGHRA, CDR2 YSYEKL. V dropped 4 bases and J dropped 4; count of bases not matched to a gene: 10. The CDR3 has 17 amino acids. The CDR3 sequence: CASSLMPGQGASETQYF. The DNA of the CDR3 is TGCGCCAGCAGCCTGATGCCGGGACAGGGGGCTTCAGAGACCCAGTACTTC.

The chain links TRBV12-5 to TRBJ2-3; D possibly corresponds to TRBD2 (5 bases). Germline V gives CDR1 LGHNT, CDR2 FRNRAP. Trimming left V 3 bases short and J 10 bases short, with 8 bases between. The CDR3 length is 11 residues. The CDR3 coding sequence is TGTGCTAGTGGTTTCGGACTCCCGCAGTATTTT. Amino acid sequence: CASGFGLPQYF.

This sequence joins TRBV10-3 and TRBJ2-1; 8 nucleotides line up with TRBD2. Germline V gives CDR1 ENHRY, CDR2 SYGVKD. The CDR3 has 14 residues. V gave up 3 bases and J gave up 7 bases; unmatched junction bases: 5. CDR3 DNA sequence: TGTGCCATCAGTGAAGGGGAGCGGGGGAATGAGCAGTTCTTC. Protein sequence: CAISEGERGNEQFF.